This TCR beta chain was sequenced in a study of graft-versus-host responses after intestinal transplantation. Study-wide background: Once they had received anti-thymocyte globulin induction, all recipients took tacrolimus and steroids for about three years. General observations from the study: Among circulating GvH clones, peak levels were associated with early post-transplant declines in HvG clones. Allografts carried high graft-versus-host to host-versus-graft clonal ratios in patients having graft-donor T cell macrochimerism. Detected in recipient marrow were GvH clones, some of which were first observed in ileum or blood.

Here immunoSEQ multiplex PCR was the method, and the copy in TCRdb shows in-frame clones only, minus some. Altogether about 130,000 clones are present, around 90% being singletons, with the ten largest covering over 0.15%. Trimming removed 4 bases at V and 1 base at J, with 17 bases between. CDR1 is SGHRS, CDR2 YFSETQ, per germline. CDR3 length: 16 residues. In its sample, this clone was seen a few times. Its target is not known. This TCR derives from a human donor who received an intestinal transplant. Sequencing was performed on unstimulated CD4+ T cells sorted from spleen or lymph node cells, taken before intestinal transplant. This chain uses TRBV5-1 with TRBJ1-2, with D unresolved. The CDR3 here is CASSLGPSSVNYGYTF. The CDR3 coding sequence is TGCGCCAGCAGCCTCGGCCCCTCTTCGGTTAACTATGGCTACACCTTC.